Below are 13 T cell receptor beta chains sequenced from a single sample in a study of cytomegalovirus exposure and HLA in healthy donors. 60 Vbeta and 13 Jbeta primers were used in PCR. Using immunoSEQ multiplex PCR, the repertoire was profiled, and TCRdb retains in-frame clones only, with some absent. Of about 140,000 clones in the sample, 78% were seen once. Sequencing input: PBMCs. The receptors were gathered from a female donor in good health and CMV-seronegative.

This clone was found a few times. The chain employs TRBV5-6 and TRBJ2-5, with TRBD1 identical over 10 bases. The CDR3 sequence is 15 residues long. V shed 0 bases, J shed 3 bases, and the junction held 2 bases outside the gene matches. Germline V gene data show CDR1 as SGHDT and CDR2 as YYEEEE. In nucleotides, the CDR3 is TGTGCCAGCAGCTTGGATGGGACAGGGGAAGAGACCCAGTACTTC. Residues: CASSLDGTGEETQYF.

J is TRBJ1-5 and V is TRBV5-1; D gene uncertain. Germline V CDR1 and CDR2: SGHRS, YFSETQ. Trimming cost V 2 bases and J 3 bases, with 9 bases left between them. CDR3 length: 14 amino acids. The CDR3 DNA reads as TGCGCCAGCAGCTTTGGAGGAAACAATCAGCCCCAGCATTTT. This sequence encodes CASSFGGNNQPQHF.

This chain connects TRBV4-3 to TRBJ2-7, with D uncertain. The length of the CDR3 is 14 residues. Trimming removed 1 base from V and 0 bases from J, with 7 bases in between. Germline V gene lookup returns CDR1 LGHNA and CDR2 YSLEER. The CDR3 sequence: CASSQGRLSYEQYF. DNA for the CDR3: TGCGCCAGCAGCCAAGGCAGACTCTCCTACGAGCAGTACTTC.

This chain connects TRBV19 to TRBJ2-7; D unresolved. This CDR3 comprises 11 residues. Trimming cost V 5 bases and J 4 bases, with 6 bases left between them. Germline V gene lookup returns CDR1 LNHDA and CDR2 SQIVND (reference sequence). The DNA for the CDR3 is TGTGCCAGTAGTTCACTGTACGAGCAGTACTTC. This encodes CASSSLYEQYF.

V gene TRBV7-9 combines with J gene TRBJ2-2, with a tentative D call TRBD1 (5 bases). The germline V gene has CDR1 SEHNR and CDR2 FQNEAQ (reference sequence). This CDR3 region has 16 residues. V lost 5 bases and J lost 4, with 17 bases in between. The CDR3 protein is CASSRTLTGSTGELFF. CDR3 DNA sequence: TGTGCCAGCAGCCGGACCCTAACAGGTTCCACCGGGGAGCTGTTTTTT.

This clone was counted a single time. The chain recombines TRBV11-2 with TRBJ1-2; D unresolved. The CDR3 covers 15 residues. Between the trimmed V and J ends, which lost 0 bases and 4 bases, there was a span of 12 bases. Germline lookup yields CDR1 SGHAT and CDR2 FQNNGV. The CDR3 region is CASSLDAGLTYGYTF. DNA of the CDR3: TGTGCCAGCAGCTTAGATGCGGGCCTTACCTATGGCTACACCTTC.

The genes are TRBV7-8 and TRBJ1-5, with TRBD1 identical over 8 bases. Germline lookup yields CDR1 SGHVS and CDR2 FQNEAQ. CDR3 length: 19 residues. V lost 5 bases and J lost 6; bases outside the gene matches: 21. In DNA form, the CDR3 reads TGTGCCAGCAGCCCCCGTGGTGGTGTTGCAGGGGGCTTTAGTCAGCCCCAGCATTTT. Translation: CASSPRGGVAGGFSQPQHF.

The rearrangement joins TRBV28 to TRBJ1-1; 9 bases align to TRBD1. Germline assignment: CDR1 MDHEN and CDR2 SYDVKM. The CDR3 is 15 amino acids. V lost 5 bases, J lost 5 bases, and 9 bases stayed unmatched. The CDR3 DNA follows: TGTGCCAGCAGTCCGGGACAGGGCCCGTGGACTGAAGCTTTCTTT. The encoded protein is CASSPGQGPWTEAFF.

The rearrangement joins TRBV5-1 to TRBJ1-2; D might be TRBD1 (5 bases). From germline, CDR1 is SGHRS and CDR2 YFSETQ. This CDR3 region has 14 residues. V shed 0 bases and J shed 2 bases, with 8 bases lying between them. CDR3: CASSLGTKNYGYTF. CDR3 DNA sequence: TGCGCCAGCAGCTTGGGGACAAAAAACTATGGCTACACCTTC.

The chain carries TRBV9 and TRBJ1-2, with unresolved D. Germline CDR1 SGDLS, CDR2 YYNGEE. This CDR3 spans 14 amino acids. V lost 0 bases to trimming and J lost 7 bases, with 13 bases between them. The CDR3 sequence is CASSVGEGRFGYTF. The CDR3 region has the DNA TGTGCCAGCAGCGTAGGGGAGGGAAGGTTTGGCTACACCTTC. The entire variable domain, with the rest obtained from reference TRBV9 and TRBJ1-2, is as follows: DSGVTQTPKHLITATGQRVTLRCSPRSGDLSVYWYQQSLDQGLQFLIQYYNGEERAKGNILERFSAQQFPDLHSELNLSSLELGDSALYFCASSVGEGRFGYTFGSGTRLTVV.

The chain couples TRBV2 to TRBJ1-4; TRBD1 matches at 8 bases. Per the germline V gene, CDR1 is SNHLY and CDR2 is FYNNEI. With 4 bases clipped from V and 8 bases from J, the junction kept 9 bases outside the gene matches. This CDR3 comprises 15 residues. In DNA form, the CDR3 reads TGTGCCAGCAGTGGGCAGGGGGCTTTAAGGGAAAAACTGTTTTTT. Amino acids: CASSGQGALREKLFF.

The V call is TRBV4-2, the J call TRBJ1-2; TRBD1 agrees at 8 bases. The CDR3 extends over 15 amino acids. Germline trimming cut 5 bases from V and 5 bases from J; bases unmatched to any gene: 10. In germline, CDR1 is LGHNA, CDR2 YNFKEQ. This CDR3 is CASSKPGQEQYGYTF. Written as DNA, the CDR3 is TGTGCCAGCAGCAAACCGGGACAGGAGCAGTATGGCTACACCTTC.

This rearrangement joins TRBV19 to TRBJ1-1; tentatively, D is TRBD1 (6 bases). Germline-derived CDR1 and CDR2 are LNHDA and SQIVND (reference sequence). The CDR3 is 15 amino acids. V dropped 3 bases and J dropped 3 bases, with 14 bases sitting between them. CDR3 DNA sequence: TGTGCCAGTAGTATCCAGGGGATTTATGACACTGAAGCTTTCTTT. It codes for CASSIQGIYDTEAFF. The entire variable domain, with the rest obtained from reference TRBV19 and TRBJ1-1, is as follows: DGGITQSPKYLFRKEGQNVTLSCEQNLNHDAMYWYRQDPGQGLRLIYYSQIVNDFQKGDIAEGYSVSREKKESFPLTVTSAQKNPTAFYLCASSIQGIYDTEAFFGQGTRLTVV.